One and the same sample provided the 24 T cell receptor beta chains below, sequenced in a study of T-cell reconstitution after alpha-beta-depleted transplantation in children. Preparation of the TCRbeta library used unique molecular identifiers. TCRdb re-analysed the PCR reads in MiXCR, keeping a single row per CDR3 protein. The data show hundreds of thousands of distinct CDR3 sequences, approximately 17% seen once. Material: PBMCs from the stem cell graft donor, obtained from the stem cell graft. These receptors all stem from a human donor who donated a stem cell graft to a child with acute myeloid leukemia.

As for this clonotype: A much bigger clone sits one base away, suggesting this may be a read error. The gene calls are TRBV29-1 and TRBJ1-2; D might be TRBD1 (5 bases). CDR3 length equals 15 residues. Germline V gives CDR1 SQVTM, CDR2 ANQGSEA. Trimming removed 0 bases from V and 3 bases from J, with 14 bases in between. In DNA form, the CDR3 reads TGCAGCGTTGAAGATCGGGGCAGTATATACTATGGCTACACCTTC. Its protein is CSVEDRGSIYYGYTF.

Many counts were recorded for this clonotype. The V gene is TRBV5-6, the J gene TRBJ2-7; 7 nucleotides line up with TRBD1. V shed 5 bases, J shed 6 bases, and the junction held 8 bases outside the gene matches. The CDR3 sequence is 13 residues long. Germline assignment: CDR1 SGHDT and CDR2 YYEEEE. The CDR3 loop reads CASSPQGDGEQYF. The CDR3 DNA is TGTGCCAGCAGTCCGCAGGGGGATGGCGAGCAGTACTTC.

This chain uses TRBV5-1 with TRBJ2-5; TRBD1 matches at 11 bases. In germline, CDR1 is SGHRS, CDR2 YFSETQ. The J segment lost 7 bases and the V segment lost 5 bases, leaving 10 bases of the junction unmatched. The CDR3 extends over 15 amino acids. In nucleotides, the CDR3 is TGCGCCAGCAGTTCCGGGACAGGGGGTCCTCCGACCCAGTACTTC. Translating it yields CASSSGTGGPPTQYF.

This clonotype was detected many times. V gene TRBV20-1 combines with J gene TRBJ1-1; D gene unclear. The germline gives CDR1 DFQATT, CDR2 SNEGSKA (reference sequence). V lost 3 bases and J 7 bases, leaving 15 bases between the germline ends. There are 13 residues in the CDR3. The CDR3 nucleotides read TGCAGTGCTAGTGGCCAGCCTGGCGGTGAAGCTTTCTTT. Its protein product is CSASGQPGGEAFF.

This clonotype was recorded at least ten times. The genes are TRBV7-2 and TRBJ1-1; no clear D gene. The V end lost 1 base, the J end lost 4 bases, and 10 bases lay between the germline ends. The CDR3 has 14 amino acids. Germline CDR1 reads SGHTA; CDR2 reads FQGNSA. The CDR3: CASSLDLWGTEAFF. CDR3 in DNA: TGTGCCAGCAGCTTAGATCTGTGGGGCACTGAAGCTTTCTTT.

This clonotype was detected ten times or more. V usage is TRBV29-1 and J usage is TRBJ2-1; 10 bases fit TRBD1. Germline CDR1 SQVTM, CDR2 ANQGSEA. The CDR3 totals 15 residues. The V segment lost 6 bases and the J segment 8 bases; nucleotides outside the gene matches: 13. Written as DNA, the CDR3 is TGCAGCGTAGTAACCGGGACAGGGGACGGGGATGAGCAGTTCTTC. Translating it yields CSVVTGTGDGDEQFF.

The rearrangement joins TRBV12-3 or TRBV12-4 to TRBJ1-5; a possible D gene is TRBD1 (5 bases). The CDR3 has 14 residues. V was shortened by 5 bases and J by 3 bases, with 11 bases between the two germline ends. The CDR3 coding sequence is TGTGCCAGCAGTCGCCGGGGCGTCAATCAGCCCCAGCATTTT. Protein product: CASSRRGVNQPQHF.

Many counts were recorded for this clonotype. The chain combines TRBV6-5 with TRBJ2-4; either TRBD1 or TRBD2 may supply D (7 bases each). Per germline, CDR1 MNHEY and CDR2 SVGAGI. There are 15 residues in the CDR3. Trimming took off 4 bases at V and 8 bases at J, with 18 bases between the two ends. CDR3 sequence: CASSSRDSGDYIQYF. CDR3 sequence (DNA): TGTGCCAGCAGTTCCCGGGACAGCGGGGATTACATTCAGTACTTC.

The chain is built from TRBV6-2 or TRBV6-3 and TRBJ2-5; a weak D match, TRBD1 (6 bases). Between the trimmed V and J ends, which lost 8 bases and 1 base, there was a span of 14 bases. The CDR3 spans 14 residues. CDR1 is MNHEY, CDR2 SVGEGT, per germline. The CDR3 protein is CASWAGVGQETQYF. The DNA of the CDR3 is TGTGCCAGCTGGGCAGGGGTGGGCCAAGAGACCCAGTACTTC.

The chain has TRBV20-1 and TRBJ1-1; possibly TRBD1 for D (6 bases). This CDR3 is built from 15 residues. V was shortened by 0 bases and J by 5 bases, with 16 bases between the two germline ends. Germline-derived CDR1 and CDR2 are DFQATT and SNEGSKA (reference sequence). CDR3 protein: CSARDLGGTETEAFF. The CDR3 DNA follows: TGCAGTGCTAGAGATTTAGGGGGGACCGAGACTGAAGCTTTCTTT.

This clonotype was detected many times. The V gene is TRBV29-1, the J gene TRBJ1-1; possibly TRBD1 for D (6 bases). Deletions cut 7 bases from V and 4 bases from J, with 13 bases between. This CDR3 is 12 amino acids long. Per the germline V gene, CDR1 is SQVTM and CDR2 is ANQGSEA. CDR3 in DNA: TGCAGCGCCGAGAGGGGGGCCACTGAAGCTTTCTTT. Translating it yields CSAERGATEAFF. Looking up the rest from reference TRBV29-1 and TRBJ1-1 gives the full variable domain: SAVISQKPSRDICQRGTSLTIQCQVDSQVTMMFWYRQQPGQSLTLIATANQGSEATYESGFVIDKFPISRPNLTFSTLTVSNMSPEDSSIYLCSAERGATEAFFGQGTRLTVV.

This clonotype occurred a few times. V is TRBV20-1 and J is TRBJ1-3, with 9 nucleotides matching TRBD1. CDR1 is DFQATT and CDR2 is SNEGSKA in the germline V gene (reference sequence). V lost 5 bases to trimming and J lost 4 bases; unmatched junction nucleotides: 0. The CDR3 length is 12 residues. For the CDR3, the DNA is TGCAGTGCTGGGACAGGGGGAAACACCATATATTTT. Translated: CSAGTGGNTIYF.

This clonotype was counted at least ten times. The chain has TRBV4-3 and TRBJ1-5, with 7 bases matching TRBD1. Germline V CDR1 and CDR2: LGHNA, YSLEER. This CDR3 has 15 amino acids. The V gene end was trimmed by 5 bases and the J gene end by 1 base; junction bases not matched to a gene: 5. CDR3 sequence reads: CASSFSGGSNQPQHF. The CDR3 region has the DNA TGCGCCAGCAGCTTTTCAGGGGGAAGCAATCAGCCCCAGCATTTT.

This clonotype has only one observation. This may come from a read error, since a much larger clone is one base off. V gene TRBV29-1 combines with J gene TRBJ1-1; D not certain. V gave up 5 bases and J gave up 1 base, with 8 bases separating them. The CDR3 runs 12 residues. Germline lookup yields CDR1 SQVTM and CDR2 ANQGSEA. The CDR3 sequence is CSVRRPNTEAFF. The CDR3, as DNA: TGCAGCGTTCGCAGGCCGAACACTGAAGCTTTCTTT.

This clonotype was counted many times. The rearrangement links TRBV20-1 to TRBJ2-3; either TRBD1 or TRBD2 may supply D (5 bases each). The germline V gene encodes CDR1 DFQATT and CDR2 SNEGSKA (reference sequence). The V end lost 6 bases, the J end lost 4 bases, and 20 bases lay between the germline ends. The CDR3 is 15 amino acids. The CDR3 region is CSAHKEAGPSDTQYF. CDR3 nucleotide sequence: TGCAGTGCCCATAAGGAGGCAGGGCCATCAGATACGCAGTATTTT.

This clonotype was recorded a few times. This chain joins TRBV6-5 and TRBJ1-2; D gene uncertain. V gave up 4 bases and J gave up 8 bases, with 20 bases separating them. This CDR3 comprises 15 residues. Germline V gene data show CDR1 as MNHEY and CDR2 as SVGAGI. In DNA, the CDR3 is TGTGCCAGCAGTTCGCCGGGCAGGTCACTGTACGGCTACACCTTC. The encoded protein is CASSSPGRSLYGYTF.

This chain links TRBV11-2 with TRBJ2-3, with D possibly being TRBD2 (5 bases). This CDR3 is 16 amino acids long. Germline CDR1 and CDR2: SGHAT and FQNNGV. Trimming removed 5 bases from V and 2 bases from J, with 17 bases in between. Here the CDR3 DNA reads TGTGCCAGCAGCCCAGAGGGTCCCCTCCCCACAGATACGCAGTATTTT. Residues: CASSPEGPLPTDTQYF.

The chain uses TRBV4-2 and TRBJ1-5, with a tentative D call TRBD1 (5 bases). Germline assignment: CDR1 LGHNA and CDR2 YNFKEQ. CDR3 length equals 15 residues. Between the trimmed V and J ends, which lost 1 base and 6 bases, there was a span of 13 bases. CDR3 residues: CASSQGLQGIQPQHF. The CDR3 bases are TGTGCCAGCAGCCAAGGTTTGCAGGGTATTCAGCCCCAGCATTTT.

This clonotype was observed at least ten times. This chain connects TRBV6-4 to TRBJ2-1; D unclear. V was shortened by 8 bases and J by 0 bases, with 14 bases between the two germline ends. Germline V gene lookup returns CDR1 MRHNA and CDR2 SNTAGT. This CDR3 spans 15 amino acids. CDR3 protein: CASAALASSYNEQFF. In DNA, the CDR3 is TGTGCCAGCGCCGCCCTGGCCTCCTCCTACAATGAGCAGTTCTTC.

This clonotype was counted ten times or more. The chain has TRBV7-8 and TRBJ2-7; possibly TRBD1 for D (6 bases). The V end was cut by 5 bases, the J end by 0 bases, with 8 bases between. The CDR3 extends over 13 amino acids. Germline V gives CDR1 SGHVS, CDR2 FQNEAQ. As DNA, the CDR3 is TGTGCCAGCAGCCGCAGGGGCTCCTACGAGCAGTACGTC. Its translation: CASSRRGSYEQYV.

This clonotype occurred a few times. The rearrangement links TRBV10-1 to TRBJ1-5; 7 bases map to TRBD1. The CDR3 has 17 residues. Germline V gives CDR1 WNHNN, CDR2 SYGVQD (reference sequence). V dropped 6 bases and J dropped 0; count of bases not matched to a gene: 11. The CDR3 sequence: CASRKGARLHSNQPQHF. The DNA of the CDR3 is TGCGCCAGCAGAAAGGGGGCGCGACTTCATAGCAATCAGCCCCAGCATTTT.

V is TRBV6-1 and J is TRBJ2-3; D is perhaps TRBD1 (5 bases). From germline, CDR1 is MNHNS and CDR2 SASEGT. The germline V and J ends were trimmed by 6 bases and 8 bases, with 18 bases remaining between them. CDR3 length equals 14 residues. CDR3: CASRALDSSLTQYF. Here the CDR3 DNA reads TGTGCCAGCAGAGCGCTCGACAGTTCCCTTACGCAGTATTTT.

This clonotype has a count of ten or more. The CDR3 DNA reads TGCAGTGCTGTTGGGACGGGCAGCTCCTACGAGCAGTACGTC. Amino acid sequence: CSAVGTGSSYEQYV. The gene calls are TRBV20-1 and TRBJ2-7, with D perhaps assigned TRBD1 or TRBD2 (5 bases each). Germline values: CDR1 DFQATT, CDR2 SNEGSKA (reference sequence). The CDR3 has 14 residues. V was shortened by 5 bases and J by 0 bases, with 14 bases between the two germline ends.

About this clonotype itself: Relative to the germline gene, one junction end is altered; a read error may explain this. The chain links TRBV18 to TRBJ2-1, with D possibly matching TRBD1 (6 bases). Germline CDR1 reads KGHSH; CDR2 reads LQKENI. The CDR3 is 15 amino acids. The CDR3 DNA follows: TGTGCCAGCTCACCAATTCGGACAGCACGGTGTGAGGAGTTCTTC. Protein product: CASSPIRTARCEEFF.